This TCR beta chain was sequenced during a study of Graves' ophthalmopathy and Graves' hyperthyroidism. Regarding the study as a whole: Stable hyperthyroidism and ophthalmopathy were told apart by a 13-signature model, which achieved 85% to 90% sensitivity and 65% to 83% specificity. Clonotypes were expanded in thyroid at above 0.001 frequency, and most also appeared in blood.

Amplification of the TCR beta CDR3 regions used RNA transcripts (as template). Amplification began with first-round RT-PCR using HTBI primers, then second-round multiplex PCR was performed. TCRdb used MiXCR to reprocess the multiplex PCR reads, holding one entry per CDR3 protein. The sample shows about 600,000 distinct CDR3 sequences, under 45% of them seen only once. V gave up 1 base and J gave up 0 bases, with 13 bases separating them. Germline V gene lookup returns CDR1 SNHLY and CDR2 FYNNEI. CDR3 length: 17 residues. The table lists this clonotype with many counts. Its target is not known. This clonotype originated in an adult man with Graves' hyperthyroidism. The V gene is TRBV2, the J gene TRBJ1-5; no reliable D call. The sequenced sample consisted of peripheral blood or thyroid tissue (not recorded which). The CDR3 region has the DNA TGTGCCAGCAGTGAAGTGAAAGCGGCTTTTAGCAATCAGCCCCAGCATTTT. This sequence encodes CASSEVKAAFSNQPQHF.